The 4 T cell receptor beta chains reported below all come from one sample, sequenced in a study of CD8+CD57+ T cells in acquired aplastic anemia. All sequencing subjects had displayed CD8+CD57+ cell expansion on flow cytometry. TCR beta VDJ and CDR3 profiling used genomic DNA as template. MiXCR, run by TCRdb on the reads, gives a single entry per CDR3 protein. The sample holds 150,000 to 180,000 distinct CDR3 sequences, roughly half seen once. The sequencing sample was made of sorted CD4+, CD8+, or CD8+CD57+ T cells (not recorded which) from PBMCs. The receptors here all came from a human donor with aplastic anemia.

The chain employs TRBV20-1 and TRBJ1-5, with D perhaps matching TRBD1 (6 bases). This CDR3 contains 15 residues. Germline V lookup: CDR1 DFQATT, CDR2 SNEGSKA (reference sequence). Trimming removed 3 bases at V and 5 bases at J, with 17 bases between. The CDR3 DNA reads as TGCAGTGCTAGCGGACAGTCGGGAATGGATCAGCCCCAGCATTTT. Protein: CSASGQSGMDQPQHF.

As for this clonotype: This may stem from a read error, because a much larger clone lies one nucleotide away. The missing conserved phenylalanine or tryptophan at the end of this CDR3 makes a read error likely. The CDR3 region has the DNA TGTGCCAGCAGCGTAGCGCCGGACAGGGCTCGCTACGAGCAGTACCTC. This sequence encodes CASSVAPDRARYEQYL. The chain is built from TRBV9 and TRBJ2-7; 8 nucleotides align to TRBD1. This CDR3 spans 16 amino acids. V gave up 0 bases and J gave up 3 bases; unmatched junction bases: 8. CDR1 is SGDLS, CDR2 YYNGEE, per germline.

The rearrangement uses TRBV2 and TRBJ1-2, with TRBD1 matching 8 bases. CDR1 SNHLY and CDR2 FYNNEI come from the germline V gene. The CDR3 is made up of 14 amino acids. V lost 6 bases and J lost 8; bases outside the gene matches: 11. The CDR3 nucleotides are TGTGCCAGCAGCCTAAAACAGGGGGTCTCGGGCTACACCTTC. Protein product: CASSLKQGVSGYTF.

This clonotype was seen a single time. The chain couples TRBV15 to TRBJ1-1; D uncertain. The CDR3 contains 14 residues. The V end was cut by 0 bases, the J end by 1 base, with 6 bases between. Germline loops: CDR1 LNHNV, CDR2 YYDKDF (reference sequence). In DNA form, the CDR3 reads TGTGCCACCAGCAGAGATCGTTCGAACACTGAAGCTTTCTTT. Its translation: CATSRDRSNTEAFF.